These 28 T cell receptor beta chains came from one sample sequenced in a study of blood T cell repertoires in COVID-19. Data came from immunoSEQ multiplex PCR; TCRdb stores just in-frame clones and leaves some out. The sample holds hundreds of thousands of clones, 87% seen once. Sequencing was carried out using peripheral blood. These receptor sequences come from a man in his late teens or twenties with active or convalescent COVID-19.

The chain links TRBV4-3 to TRBJ1-1; a weak D match, TRBD1 (5 bases). Trimming shortened V by 1 base and J by 0 bases, and 6 bases separated the two germline ends. CDR3 size: 14 residues. Per germline, CDR1 LGHNA and CDR2 YSLEER. The CDR3 DNA sequence: TGCGCCAGCAGCCAAGGACAGATGAACACTGAAGCTTTCTTT. The encoded protein is CASSQGQMNTEAFF.

The chain has TRBV6-4 and TRBJ2-4; TRBD2 aligns across 9 bases. Germline V gene sequence: CDR1 MRHNA, CDR2 SNTAGT. The CDR3 consists of 16 residues. V was clipped by 10 bases and J by 0 bases; unmatched bases: 10. The CDR3 DNA is TGTGCCACTGGGCGGGAGGGCCGGTTAGCCAAAAACATTCAGTACTTC. The encoded protein is CATGREGRLAKNIQYF.

This rearrangement joins TRBV14 to TRBJ2-3; 8 bases line up with TRBD2. J lost 0 bases, V lost 0 bases, and 5 bases had no gene match. Germline values: CDR1 SGHDN, CDR2 FVKESK. The CDR3 has 17 amino acids. CDR3 sequence reads: CASSQDLSGASTDTQYF. CDR3 DNA: TGTGCCAGCAGCCAAGATCTTAGCGGGGCTAGCACAGATACGCAGTATTTT.

The V and J genes are TRBV19 and TRBJ2-2, with 12 positions matching TRBD2. Germline lookup yields CDR1 LNHDA and CDR2 SQIVND (reference sequence). This CDR3 contains 20 residues. J gave up 4 bases and V 7 bases, and 19 bases lay outside the gene matches. This chain's CDR3 is CASTSTGAELAGGITGELFF. In DNA, the CDR3 is TGTGCCAGTACTTCGACAGGGGCCGAACTAGCGGGAGGTATCACCGGGGAGCTGTTTTTT. Based on the CDR3 plus reference TRBV19 and TRBJ2-2, the full variable domain is DGGITQSPKYLFRKEGQNVTLSCEQNLNHDAMYWYRQDPGQGLRLIYYSQIVNDFQKGDIAEGYSVSREKKESFPLTVTSAQKNPTAFYLCASTSTGAELAGGITGELFFGEGSRLTVL.

The V and J genes are TRBV29-1 and TRBJ2-1; possibly TRBD2 for D (5 bases). The germline V gene has CDR1 SQVTM and CDR2 ANQGSEA. V was pared by 7 bases and J by 3 bases, with 13 bases between. This CDR3 has 13 residues. As DNA, the CDR3 is TGCAGCGCTTCCGGACTGTTCTACAATGAGCAGTTCTTC. This gives the protein CSASGLFYNEQFF.

V is TRBV11-2 and J is TRBJ1-6, with D possibly being TRBD1 (5 bases). Looked up from germline, CDR1 is SGHAT and CDR2 is FQNNGV. The CDR3 length is 18 residues. V lost 2 bases, J lost 3 bases, and 17 bases lay in between. The CDR3 loop reads CASSLKLSGGVYNSPLHF. The CDR3 DNA follows: TGTGCCAGCAGCTTAAAACTCAGTGGGGGGGTCTATAATTCACCCCTCCACTTT.

This clone has only one observation. This chain joins TRBV7-2 and TRBJ1-5; no definite D call. With 4 bases removed from V and 6 bases from J, the gap between germline ends came to 7 bases. Germline V gene data show CDR1 as SGHTA and CDR2 as FQGNSA. This CDR3 comprises 12 residues. The CDR3 protein is CASSSDTQPQHF. The CDR3 DNA reads TGTGCCAGCAGCTCCGACACTCAGCCCCAGCATTTT.

To note about this clone: The junction and the germline gene differ at one end; a read error may be behind it. This sequence joins TRBV30 and TRBJ1-6, with 10 positions matching TRBD1. The CDR3 extends over 12 amino acids. Germline CDR1 is GTSNPN and CDR2 is SVGIG (reference sequence). CDR3 sequence reads: CAWSGTGAGLKF. The CDR3, as DNA: TGTGCCTGGAGCGGGACAGGGGCGGGACTGAAATTT.

In nucleotides, the CDR3 is TGCGCCAGCAGCTCCGGACTAGCGGGGACTACCACCGGGGAGCTGTTTTTT. Its protein is CASSSGLAGTTTGELFF. This rearrangement joins TRBV5-1 to TRBJ2-2; 12 positions match TRBD2. CDR3 length: 17 amino acids. From germline, CDR1 is SGHRS and CDR2 YFSETQ. V was clipped by 3 bases and J by 4 bases; unmatched bases: 7.

The chain joins TRBV18 to TRBJ1-6; 8 bases agree with TRBD1. Germline values: CDR1 KGHSH, CDR2 LQKENI. This CDR3 comprises 15 residues. The J segment lost 10 bases and the V segment lost 2 bases, leaving 7 bases of the junction unmatched. CDR3 nucleotides: TGTGCCAGCTCACCAGCGATGGACAGGGACTCACCCCTCCACTTT. Its translation: CASSPAMDRDSPLHF.

On this clone: One end of the junction varies from germline; a read error may be responsible. The rearrangement joins TRBV7-2 to TRBJ2-3; the match to TRBD2 covers 7 bases. The CDR3 runs 16 residues. The germline V gene has CDR1 SGHTA and CDR2 FQGNSA. CDR3 sequence: CASSLAHSGEGDTQYF. The CDR3 DNA follows: TGTGCCAGCAGCCTAGCTCACAGCGGGGAGGGAGATACGCAGTATTTT.

The chain joins TRBV6-2 or TRBV6-3 to TRBJ2-1, with D unresolved. Germline-derived CDR1 and CDR2 are MNHEY and SVGEGT. V was trimmed by 1 base and J by 7 bases, leaving 5 bases between them. The CDR3 has 12 amino acids. The CDR3 sequence is CASSYFPNEQFF. CDR3 nucleotide sequence: TGTGCCAGCAGTTACTTTCCAAATGAGCAGTTCTTC.

The J gene is TRBJ1-2, the V gene TRBV11-2, with D possibly TRBD1 on 6 matching bases. Looked up from germline, CDR1 is SGHAT and CDR2 is FQNNGV. V lost 6 bases and J lost 6, with 14 bases in between. The CDR3 is 13 amino acids. In DNA, the CDR3 is TGTGCCAGCAGTCCCACAGGGTCGGATGGCTACACCTTC. This gives the protein CASSPTGSDGYTF. Based on the CDR3 plus reference TRBV11-2 and TRBJ1-2, the full variable domain is EAGVAQSPRYKIIEKRQSVAFWCNPISGHATLYWYQQILGQGPKLLIQFQNNGVVDDSQLPKDRFSAERLKGVDSTLKIQPAKLEDSAVYLCASSPTGSDGYTFGSGTRLTVV.

A few counts support this clone. This chain joins TRBV15 and TRBJ2-7; 8 bases fit TRBD2. CDR3 size: 17 residues. Germline CDR1 and CDR2: LNHNV and YYDKDF (reference sequence). V shed 1 base and J 1 base; nucleotides not matched to a gene: 9. The CDR3 is CATSRGISGTFSYEQYF. The CDR3 bases are TGTGCCACCAGCAGAGGGATTAGCGGGACATTTTCCTACGAGCAGTACTTC.

The chain has TRBV9 and TRBJ1-3, with a possible D match to TRBD1 (5 bases). Germline lookup yields CDR1 SGDLS and CDR2 YYNGEE. Trimming removed 4 bases at V and 2 bases at J, with 13 bases between. This CDR3 contains 15 residues. DNA for the CDR3: TGTGCCAGCAGCCTGCTTGGGGGGGCTGGAAACACCATATATTTT. It is translated as CASSLLGGAGNTIYF.

This clone has only a few counts. The V and J genes are TRBV28 and TRBJ1-3; TRBD1 matches at 7 bases. CDR1 MDHEN and CDR2 SYDVKM come from the germline V gene. The CDR3 has 16 residues. The J segment lost 0 bases and the V segment lost 7 bases, leaving 9 bases of the junction unmatched. CDR3 loop: CASTPTGLLSGNTIYF. DNA of the CDR3: TGTGCCAGCACCCCGACAGGGCTACTCTCTGGAAACACCATATATTTT. The whole variable domain, filled in from reference TRBV28 and TRBJ1-3, reads DVKVTQSSRYLVKRTGEKVFLECVQDMDHENMFWYRQDPGLGLRLIYFSYDVKMKEKGDIPEGYSVSREKKERFSLILESASTNQTSMYLCASTPTGLLSGNTIYFGEGSWLTVV.

The chain carries TRBV7-2 and TRBJ2-7; TRBD2 matches at 7 bases. Germline V gene sequence: CDR1 SGHTA, CDR2 FQGNSA. The J segment lost 4 bases and the V segment lost 1 base, leaving 7 bases of the junction unmatched. The CDR3 loop spans 15 amino acids. The CDR3 spells CASSLVGGREYEQYF. Written as DNA, the CDR3 is TGTGCCAGCAGCTTAGTTGGTGGGAGGGAGTACGAGCAGTACTTC.

The gene calls are TRBV5-1 and TRBJ2-2, with 8 bases matching TRBD2. Per the germline V gene, CDR1 is SGHRS and CDR2 is YFSETQ. This CDR3 is 16 amino acids long. With V trimmed by 3 bases and J by 5 bases, 9 bases remained unmatched. The CDR3 bases are TGCGCCAGCAGCTCCCGGGGGACTAGTCTTACCGGGGAGCTGTTTTTT. Its protein is CASSSRGTSLTGELFF.

The chain has TRBV9 and TRBJ2-7, with D maybe TRBD1 (5 bases). The V gene lost 5 bases and the J gene lost 5 bases, with 23 bases spanning the gap. The germline V gene encodes CDR1 SGDLS and CDR2 YYNGEE. The CDR3 is made up of 16 amino acids. CDR3 nucleotide sequence: TGTGCCAGCAGTCGGTCGTGGGGCTACCCGTCCAACGAGCAGTACTTC. Encoded protein: CASSRSWGYPSNEQYF. Full variable domain (rest looked up from reference TRBV9 and TRBJ2-7): DSGVTQTPKHLITATGQRVTLRCSPRSGDLSVYWYQQSLDQGLQFLIQYYNGEERAKGNILERFSAQQFPDLHSELNLSSLELGDSALYFCASSRSWGYPSNEQYFGPGTRLTVT.

This chain uses TRBV5-5 with TRBJ2-3; 12 nucleotides line up with TRBD2. Germline V CDR1 and CDR2: SGHKS, YYEKEE (reference sequence). This CDR3 region has 17 residues. The V and J ends lost 3 bases and 3 bases, in that order; junction bases with no gene match: 8. This CDR3 reads CASSWMASGRGTDTQYF. In DNA form, the CDR3 reads TGTGCCAGCAGCTGGATGGCTAGCGGGAGGGGGACAGATACGCAGTATTTT.

V is TRBV12-5 and J is TRBJ1-6, with unresolved D. Germline CDR1 is LGHNT and CDR2 is FRNRAP. The CDR3 is 16 residues long. V lost 0 bases, J lost 7 bases, and 13 bases lay in between. The CDR3 DNA is TGTGCTAGTGGTTTGGTACCGTCACCGAGAAATTCACCCCTCCACTTT. Its translation: CASGLVPSPRNSPLHF. The whole variable domain, filled in from reference TRBV12-5 and TRBJ1-6, reads DARVTQTPRHKVTEMGQEVTMRCQPILGHNTVFWYRQTMMQGLELLAYFRNRAPLDDSGMPKDRFSAEMPDATLATLKIQPSEPRDSAVYFCASGLVPSPRNSPLHFGNGTRLTVT.

The chain employs TRBV6-5 and TRBJ2-1; D perhaps matches TRBD1 (7 bases). V was pared by 6 bases and J by 4 bases, with 16 bases between. The CDR3 extends over 15 amino acids. Germline CDR1 reads MNHEY; CDR2 reads SVGAGI. The CDR3 coding sequence is TGTGCCAGCAGATCCAGGCAGGGGGGATACAATGAGCAGTTCTTC. Residues: CASRSRQGGYNEQFF.

The V call is TRBV5-1, the J call TRBJ2-5; the D gene is possibly TRBD2 (6 bases). The CDR3 totals 15 residues. Germline CDR1 SGHRS, CDR2 YFSETQ. Trimming stripped 4 bases from V and 5 bases from J, with 18 bases between. The CDR3, as DNA: TGCGCCAGCAGCATTGGGCCCACTGGGGGGGAGACCCAGTACTTC. This codes for CASSIGPTGGETQYF.

This clone was found once. The V gene is TRBV28, the J gene TRBJ2-3; TRBD2 matches at 10 bases. CDR1 is MDHEN and CDR2 is SYDVKM in the germline V gene. This CDR3 region has 15 residues. Trimming cost V 3 bases and J 3 bases; bases outside gene matches: 3. CDR3 sequence (DNA): TGTGCCAGCAGTTTCCCGACTAGCGGGACAGATACGCAGTATTTT. Protein product: CASSFPTSGTDTQYF.

J is TRBJ2-7 and V is TRBV2, with TRBD1 identical over 9 bases. Germline V gene data show CDR1 as SNHLY and CDR2 as FYNNEI. This CDR3 contains 16 residues. V shed 6 bases and J 6 bases; nucleotides not matched to a gene: 15. CDR3 protein: CASSNTPGQGGGEQYF. DNA for the CDR3: TGTGCCAGCAGCAACACTCCGGGACAGGGAGGAGGCGAGCAGTACTTC.

In its sample, this clone was seen a few times. The chain joins TRBV15 to TRBJ2-7; D gene ambiguous. V was clipped by 0 bases and J by 0 bases, with 15 bases between them. Germline V gene sequence: CDR1 LNHNV, CDR2 YYDKDF (reference sequence). The CDR3 loop spans 17 amino acids. The CDR3 region is CATSRDTSYWSSYEQYF. CDR3 nucleotide sequence: TGTGCCACCAGCAGAGATACGTCATATTGGAGCTCCTACGAGCAGTACTTC.

This clone was picked up one time. The V and J genes are TRBV4-3 and TRBJ2-3; maybe TRBD2 (6 bases). The CDR3 loop spans 15 amino acids. Between the trimmed V and J ends, which lost 0 bases and 4 bases, there was a span of 11 bases. The germline V gene encodes CDR1 LGHNA and CDR2 YSLEER. The chain's CDR3 is CASSQDSPGADTQYF. CDR3 bases: TGCGCCAGCAGCCAAGACTCCCCGGGAGCAGATACGCAGTATTTT.

The CDR3 loop is CASSKASSGVGVAFF. In DNA form, the CDR3 reads TGTGCCAGCAGCAAAGCGAGTTCGGGAGTTGGGGTTGCTTTCTTT. This chain uses TRBV21-1 with TRBJ1-1. TRBV21-1 is classified as a pseudogene. This CDR3 has 15 amino acids.